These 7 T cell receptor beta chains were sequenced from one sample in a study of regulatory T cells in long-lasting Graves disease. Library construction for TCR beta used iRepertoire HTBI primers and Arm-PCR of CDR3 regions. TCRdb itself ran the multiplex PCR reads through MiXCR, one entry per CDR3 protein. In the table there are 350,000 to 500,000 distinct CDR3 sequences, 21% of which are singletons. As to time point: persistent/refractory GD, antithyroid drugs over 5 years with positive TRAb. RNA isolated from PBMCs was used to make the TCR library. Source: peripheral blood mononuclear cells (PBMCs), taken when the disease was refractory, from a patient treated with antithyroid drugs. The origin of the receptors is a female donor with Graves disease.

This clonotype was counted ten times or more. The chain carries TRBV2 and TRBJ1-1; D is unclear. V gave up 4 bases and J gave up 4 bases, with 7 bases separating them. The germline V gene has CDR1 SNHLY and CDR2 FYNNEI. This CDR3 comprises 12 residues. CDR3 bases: TGTGCCAGCAGTGTGGTTGCCACTGAAGCTTTCTTT. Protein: CASSVVATEAFF. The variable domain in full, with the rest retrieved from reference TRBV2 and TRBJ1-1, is EPEVTQTPSHQVTQMGQEVILRCVPISNHLYFYWYRQILGQKVEFLVSFYNNEISEKSEIFDDQFSVERPDGSNFTLKIRSTKLEDSAMYFCASSVVATEAFFGQGTRLTVV.

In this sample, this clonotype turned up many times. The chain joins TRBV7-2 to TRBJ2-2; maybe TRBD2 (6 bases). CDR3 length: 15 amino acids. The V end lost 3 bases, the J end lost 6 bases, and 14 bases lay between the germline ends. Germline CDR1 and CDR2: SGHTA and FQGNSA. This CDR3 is CASSFQPGGPGELFF. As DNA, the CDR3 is TGTGCCAGCAGCTTCCAGCCCGGAGGGCCCGGGGAGCTGTTTTTT.

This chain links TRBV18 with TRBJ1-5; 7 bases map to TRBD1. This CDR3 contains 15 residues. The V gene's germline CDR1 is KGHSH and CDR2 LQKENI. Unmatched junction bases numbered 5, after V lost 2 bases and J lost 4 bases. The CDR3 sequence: CASSPETGSNQPQHF. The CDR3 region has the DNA TGTGCCAGCTCACCAGAGACAGGGAGTAATCAGCCCCAGCATTTT.

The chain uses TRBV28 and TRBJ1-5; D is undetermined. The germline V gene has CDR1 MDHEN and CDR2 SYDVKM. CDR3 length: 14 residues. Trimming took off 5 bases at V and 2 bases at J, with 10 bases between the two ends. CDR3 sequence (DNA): TGTGCCAGCAGTCTAGACGTGCGCAATCAGCCCCAGCATTTT. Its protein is CASSLDVRNQPQHF.

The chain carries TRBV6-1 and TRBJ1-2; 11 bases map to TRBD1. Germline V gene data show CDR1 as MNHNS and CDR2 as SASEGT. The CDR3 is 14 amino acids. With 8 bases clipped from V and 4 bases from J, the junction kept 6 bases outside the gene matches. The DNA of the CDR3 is TGTGCCAGCTCTTTCGGGACAGGGGGCTATGGCTACACCTTC. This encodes CASSFGTGGYGYTF.

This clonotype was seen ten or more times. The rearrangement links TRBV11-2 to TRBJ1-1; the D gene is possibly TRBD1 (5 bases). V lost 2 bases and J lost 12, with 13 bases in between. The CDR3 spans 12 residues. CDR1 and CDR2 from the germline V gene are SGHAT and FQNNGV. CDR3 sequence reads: CASSLNPGRPFF. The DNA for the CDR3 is TGTGCCAGCAGCTTAAATCCAGGGCGACCTTTCTTT.

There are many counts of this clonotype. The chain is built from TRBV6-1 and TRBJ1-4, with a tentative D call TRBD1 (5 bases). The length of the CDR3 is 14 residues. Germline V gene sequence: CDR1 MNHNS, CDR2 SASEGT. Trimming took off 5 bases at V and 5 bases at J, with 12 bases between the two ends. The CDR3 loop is CASSPGPKNEKLFF. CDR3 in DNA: TGTGCCAGCAGTCCGGGACCGAAGAATGAAAAACTGTTTTTT.